The sequence of this TCR beta chain was determined in a study of CD8+ T cells in alopecia areata. Following extraction, RNA underwent reverse transcription to cDNA, which served as the sequencing template. Assay: immunoSEQ multiplex PCR; the TCRdb copy retains only in-frame clones and omits some. This table has nearly 110,000 clones, about 83% appearing once. Germline loops: CDR1 SEHNR, CDR2 FQNEAQ (reference sequence). V was clipped by 5 bases and J by 6 bases, with 8 bases between them. The CDR3 loop spans 11 amino acids. Treatment defined: oral pan-JAK inhibitor, 5-10 mg twice daily. Patients with alopecia areata provided lesional scalp punch biopsies as well as peripheral blood.

Sequences were derived from CD8+ T cells sorted from blood, sampled at week 24, from a patient treated with tofacitinib. The chain has TRBV7-9 and TRBJ2-7; D not resolved. The source is a human donor with alopecia areata. CDR3 loop: CASSVDFEQYF. CDR3 DNA sequence: TGTGCCAGCAGCGTGGATTTCGAGCAGTACTTC.